This T cell receptor beta chain was identified in a study of long-term antiretroviral therapy in people with HIV. Investigators performed immunoSEQ version v3.0 at survey level. The data were produced by immunoSEQ multiplex PCR, yet TCRdb's version contains in-frame clones alone and is incomplete. Here the sample spans about 40,000 clones, roughly 85% being singletons. Regarding the study as a whole: Relative to transplant donor controls, diversity remained lower despite increasing after ART. For ART adherence, viral resistance and therapy changes, no data were available.

With regard to this clone: Its antigen is unidentified.

From germline, CDR1 is SGDLS and CDR2 YYNGEE. Deletions cut 3 bases from V and 6 bases from J, with 13 bases between. The CDR3 is 13 amino acids. This clonotype was sampled from a woman in her forties or fifties with HIV. Sequences were derived from unsorted PBMCs, sampled 3.1 years after starting antiretroviral therapy. This chain joins TRBV9 and TRBJ2-7; D possibly corresponds to TRBD1 (6 bases). As DNA, the CDR3 is TGTGCCAGCAGCGGGTTGACAGGTCGCGAGCAGTACTTC. It encodes CASSGLTGREQYF.